These 20 T cell receptor beta chains were all obtained from the same sample, sequenced in a study of radiation and T cells in renal cell carcinoma. This sample's time point: blood 4 weeks post-SBRT, at nephrectomy. The treatment is: 15 Gy SBRT to primary tumor, nephrectomy 4 weeks later. Only in-frame clones appear in the TCRdb table, and some are missing; sequencing was by immunoSEQ multiplex PCR. The sample shows some 46,000 clones, 82% of them seen only once. Source: blood, taken from a patient whose treatment included radiotherapy and nephrectomy. The receptors come from a woman aged 70-85 years with renal cell carcinoma.

For this clone: An end of the junction does not agree with germline; a read error may underlie this. This chain uses TRBV4-2 with TRBJ2-3; D is uncertain. Germline CDR1 reads LGHNA; CDR2 reads YNFKEQ. The CDR3 loop spans 15 amino acids. CDR3 region: CASSQERQPTDMQYF. The CDR3 DNA reads TGTGCCAGCAGCCAAGAAAGGCAGCCCACAGATATGCAGTATTTT.

The V call is TRBV2, the J call TRBJ2-2; D may be TRBD2 (5 bases). Trimming left V 2 bases short and J 0 bases short, with 13 bases between. This CDR3 has 17 amino acids. Germline CDR1 and CDR2: SNHLY and FYNNEI. CDR3 residues: CASSERSGLANTGELFF. The DNA of the CDR3 is TGTGCCAGCAGTGAAAGGTCCGGACTCGCGAACACCGGGGAGCTGTTTTTT.

The V gene is TRBV9, the J gene TRBJ2-3; TRBD1 or TRBD2 may be the D gene (5 bases each). The germline gives CDR1 SGDLS, CDR2 YYNGEE. Deletions cut 2 bases from V and 0 bases from J, with 7 bases between. The CDR3 is made up of 14 amino acids. The CDR3 is CASSVWDSTDTQYF. The CDR3 DNA reads TGTGCCAGCAGCGTGTGGGACAGCACAGATACGCAGTATTTT.

The chain combines TRBV19 with TRBJ2-3; maybe TRBD2 (6 bases). Germline CDR1 LNHDA, CDR2 SQIVND (reference sequence). Trimming left V 3 bases short and J 2 bases short, with 15 bases between. This CDR3 is built from 16 residues. CDR3: CASSIGGAGNTDTQYF. DNA of the CDR3: TGTGCCAGTAGTATTGGCGGGGCGGGCAACACAGATACGCAGTATTTT.

The rearrangement uses TRBV6-5 and TRBJ2-7, with 7 bases that match TRBD2. Germline lookup yields CDR1 MNHEY and CDR2 SVGAGI. The CDR3 has 15 amino acids. With V trimmed by 7 bases and J by 0 bases, 9 bases remained unmatched. For the CDR3, the DNA is TGTGCCAGCACCCCGGACGGGGGGAGCTCCTACGAGCAGTACTTC. Its protein is CASTPDGGSSYEQYF.

This clone came up a few times. The rearrangement uses TRBV6-5 and TRBJ2-6, with unresolved D. Germline CDR1 and CDR2: MNHEY and SVGAGI. CDR3 length equals 15 residues. V shed 6 bases and J shed 1 base, with 10 bases lying between them. CDR3 amino acids: CASSQVISGANVLTF. The CDR3 DNA reads as TGTGCCAGCAGCCAGGTGATTTCTGGGGCCAACGTCCTGACTTTC.

CDR3 bases: TGTGCCAGCAGTTTAAGTAGAGCTAACTATGGCTACACCTTC. Its translation is CASSLSRANYGYTF. The chain carries TRBV28 and TRBJ1-2, with D hard to call. Germline CDR1 and CDR2: MDHEN and SYDVKM. This CDR3 spans 14 amino acids. Trimming removed 2 bases from V and 0 bases from J, with 7 bases in between.

The chain uses TRBV28 and TRBJ2-7, with a weak D call TRBD2 (6 bases). Trimming stripped 6 bases from V and 10 bases from J, with 16 bases between. The CDR3 totals 12 residues. Germline values: CDR1 MDHEN, CDR2 SYDVKM. DNA for the CDR3: TGTGCCAGCAGGCCCTTGGAGGGCGGACAGTACTTC. It translates to CASRPLEGGQYF. The entire variable domain, with the rest obtained from reference TRBV28 and TRBJ2-7, is as follows: DVKVTQSSRYLVKRTGEKVFLECVQDMDHENMFWYRQDPGLGLRLIYFSYDVKMKEKGDIPEGYSVSREKKERFSLILESASTNQTSMYLCASRPLEGGQYFGPGTRLTVT.

This clone came up a few times. The DNA of the CDR3 is TGTGCCAGCAACCTAGCGGGAACGGATGAGCAGTTCTTC. Its translation is CASNLAGTDEQFF. J is TRBJ2-1 and V is TRBV6-5; TRBD2 matches 9 bases. The length of the CDR3 is 13 residues. Germline V CDR1 and CDR2: MNHEY, SVGAGI. The V and J ends lost 7 bases and 8 bases, in that order; junction bases with no gene match: 6.

The V and J genes are TRBV19 and TRBJ1-5; a possible D gene is TRBD1 (5 bases). From germline, CDR1 is LNHDA and CDR2 SQIVND (reference sequence). The CDR3 spans 12 residues. Trimming took 10 bases from V and 7 from J, leaving 14 bases between them. The CDR3 protein is CATRGLGQPQHF. Written as DNA, the CDR3 is TGTGCCACCCGGGGGTTGGGGCAGCCCCAGCATTTT.

V and J are TRBV5-4 and TRBJ2-1, with D perhaps matching TRBD1 (6 bases). The V gene's germline CDR1 is SGHNT and CDR2 YYREEE (reference sequence). The CDR3 is 15 residues long. V lost 0 bases and J 7 bases, leaving 14 bases between the germline ends. The CDR3 here is CASSLETGLRNEQFF. The CDR3 bases are TGTGCCAGCAGCTTGGAGACAGGTTTAAGGAATGAGCAGTTCTTC.

This sequence joins TRBV9 and TRBJ2-7; no clear D gene. V was trimmed by 4 bases and J by 6 bases, leaving 8 bases between them. CDR3 length equals 11 residues. Germline assignment: CDR1 SGDLS and CDR2 YYNGEE. The CDR3 region is CASSSSPEQYF. CDR3 nucleotide sequence: TGTGCCAGCAGCTCGAGTCCCGAGCAGTACTTC.

V usage is TRBV18 and J usage is TRBJ2-1; 7 nucleotides match TRBD2. CDR1 and CDR2 from the germline V gene are KGHSH and LQKENI. CDR3 length: 15 amino acids. The junction had 10 bases not matched to a gene; V was cut back by 2 bases and J by 9 bases. The CDR3 reads CASSPGPGGATEQFF. Here the CDR3 DNA reads TGTGCCAGCTCACCAGGGCCGGGAGGAGCTACTGAGCAGTTCTTC.

This sequence joins TRBV5-1 and TRBJ2-2; 7 nucleotides line up with TRBD1. CDR1 SGHRS and CDR2 YFSETQ come from the germline V gene. The CDR3 has 18 residues. Trimming took 2 bases from V and 1 from J; bases not matched to a gene: 11. CDR3 protein: CASSFLFAHRGNTGELFF. The CDR3 nucleotides read TGCGCCAGCAGCTTTCTGTTTGCCCACAGGGGGAACACCGGGGAGCTGTTTTTT.

The CDR3 region is CASSSLSESIYEQYF. CDR3 coding DNA: TGTGCCAGCAGTTCATTATCGGAGAGTATCTACGAGCAGTACTTC. The chain couples TRBV11-2 to TRBJ2-7; D gene ambiguous. V was shortened by 6 bases and J by 3 bases, with 18 bases between the two germline ends. Germline CDR1 and CDR2: SGHAT and FQNNGV. This CDR3 contains 15 residues.

The chain is built from TRBV13 and TRBJ2-5; no firm D call. V was trimmed by 5 bases and J by 1 base, leaving 14 bases between them. CDR3 length: 15 amino acids. The germline V gene encodes CDR1 PRHDT and CDR2 FYEKMQ (reference sequence). The DNA of the CDR3 is TGTGCCAGCAGCCCCGCGAGCAGGACCCAAGAGACCCAGTACTTC. It is translated as CASSPASRTQETQYF.

The V and J genes are TRBV2 and TRBJ2-3, with 10 bases that match TRBD2. Germline V gene sequence: CDR1 SNHLY, CDR2 FYNNEI. V dropped 10 bases and J dropped 7; count of bases not matched to a gene: 8. CDR3 length: 13 residues. CDR3 residues: CAIFSGGRNTQYF. The CDR3 DNA is TGTGCCATCTTTAGCGGGGGGCGGAATACGCAGTATTTT.

V gene TRBV27 combines with J gene TRBJ1-5, with 10 bases that match TRBD1. CDR3 size: 14 residues. CDR1 MNHEY and CDR2 SMNVEV come from the germline V gene (reference sequence). V trimming: 3 bases; J trimming: 6 bases; junction bases outside the gene matches: 2. CDR3 amino acids: CASSLTGGPQPQHF. The CDR3 DNA reads TGTGCCAGCAGTTTGACAGGGGGCCCTCAGCCCCAGCATTTT.

This clone came up a few times. The chain couples TRBV5-1 to TRBJ1-1; 7 nucleotides align to TRBD1. CDR3 length: 15 amino acids. Germline-derived CDR1 and CDR2 are SGHRS and YFSETQ. V shed 4 bases, J shed 0 bases, and the junction held 6 bases outside the gene matches. The chain's CDR3 is CASSPGQNLNTEAFF. DNA for the CDR3: TGCGCCAGCAGCCCGGGACAGAACCTGAACACTGAAGCTTTCTTT. Variable domain in full (rest from reference TRBV5-1 and TRBJ1-1): KAGVTQTPRYLIKTRGQQVTLSCSPISGHRSVSWYQQTPGQGLQFLFEYFSETQRNKGNFPGRFSGRQFSNSRSEMNVSTLELGDSALYLCASSPGQNLNTEAFFGQGTRLTVV.

The chain joins TRBV19 to TRBJ2-7; D could derive from TRBD1 or TRBD2 (5 bases each). Germline values: CDR1 LNHDA, CDR2 SQIVND (reference sequence). The V and J ends lost 6 bases and 2 bases respectively, with 11 bases between them. The CDR3 is 13 residues long. The CDR3, as DNA: TGTGCCAGTAGCGCCGGGGCCCCCTACGAGCAGTACTTC. Translating gives CASSAGAPYEQYF.